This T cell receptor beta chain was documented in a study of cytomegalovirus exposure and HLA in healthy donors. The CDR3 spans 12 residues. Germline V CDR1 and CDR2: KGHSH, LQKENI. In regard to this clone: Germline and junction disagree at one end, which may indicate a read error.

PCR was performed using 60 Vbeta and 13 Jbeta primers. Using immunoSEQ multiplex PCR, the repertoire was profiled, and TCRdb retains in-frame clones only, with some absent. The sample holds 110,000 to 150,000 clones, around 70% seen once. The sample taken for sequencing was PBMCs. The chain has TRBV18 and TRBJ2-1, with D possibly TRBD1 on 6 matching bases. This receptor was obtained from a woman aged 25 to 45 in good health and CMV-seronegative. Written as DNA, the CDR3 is TGTGCCAGCTCACCCCTACAGGGAGAGCCGTTCTTC. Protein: CASSPLQGEPFF.